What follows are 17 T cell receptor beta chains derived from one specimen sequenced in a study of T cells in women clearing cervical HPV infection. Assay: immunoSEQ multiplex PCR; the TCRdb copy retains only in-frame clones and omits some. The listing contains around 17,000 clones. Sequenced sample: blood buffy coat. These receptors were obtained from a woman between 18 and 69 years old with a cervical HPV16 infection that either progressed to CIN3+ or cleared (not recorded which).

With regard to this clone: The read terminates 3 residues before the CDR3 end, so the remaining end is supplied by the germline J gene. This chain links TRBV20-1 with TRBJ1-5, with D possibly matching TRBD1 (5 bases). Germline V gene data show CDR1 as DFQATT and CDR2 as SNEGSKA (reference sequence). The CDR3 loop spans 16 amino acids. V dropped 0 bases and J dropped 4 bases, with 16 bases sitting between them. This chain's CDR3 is CSARDLGRGTNQPQHF. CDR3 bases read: TGCAGTGCTAGAGATCTGGGGCGGGGAACGAATCAGCCC.

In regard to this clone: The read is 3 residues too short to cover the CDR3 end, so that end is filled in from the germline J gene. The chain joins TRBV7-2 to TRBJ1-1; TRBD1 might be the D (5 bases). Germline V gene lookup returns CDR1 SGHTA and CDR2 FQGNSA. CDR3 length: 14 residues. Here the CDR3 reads CASSTGLASNEAFF. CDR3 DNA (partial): TGTGCCAGCAGCACAGGACTAGCCTCCAATGAG.

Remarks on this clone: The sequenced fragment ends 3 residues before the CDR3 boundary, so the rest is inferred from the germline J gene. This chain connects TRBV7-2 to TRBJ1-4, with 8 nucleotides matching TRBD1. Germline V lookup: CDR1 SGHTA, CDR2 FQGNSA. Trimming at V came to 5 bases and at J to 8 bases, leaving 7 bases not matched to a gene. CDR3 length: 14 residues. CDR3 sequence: CASSPGQGREKLFF. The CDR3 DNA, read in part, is TGTGCCAGCAGCCCCGGACAGGGTCGGGAAAAA.

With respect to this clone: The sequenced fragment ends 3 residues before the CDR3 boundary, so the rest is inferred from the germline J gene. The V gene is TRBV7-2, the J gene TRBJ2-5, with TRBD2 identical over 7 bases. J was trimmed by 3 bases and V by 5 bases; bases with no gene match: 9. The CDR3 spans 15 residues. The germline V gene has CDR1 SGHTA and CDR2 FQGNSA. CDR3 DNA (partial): TGTGCCAGCAGCGTAGGGTGGGGGGGGGAAGAGACC. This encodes CASSVGWGGEET. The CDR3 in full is CASSVGWGGEETQYF.

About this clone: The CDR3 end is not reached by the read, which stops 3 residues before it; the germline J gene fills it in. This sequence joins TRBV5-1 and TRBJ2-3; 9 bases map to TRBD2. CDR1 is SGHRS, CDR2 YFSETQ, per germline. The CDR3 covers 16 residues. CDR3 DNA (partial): TGCGCCACGAGACGAGAGGCGGGAGGGGGTCATCAGCCG. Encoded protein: CATRREAGGGHQP. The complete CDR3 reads CATRREAGGGHQPQYF. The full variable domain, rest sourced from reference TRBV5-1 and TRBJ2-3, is KAGVTQTPRYLIKTRGQQVTLSCSPISGHRSVSWYQQTPGQGLQFLFEYFSETQRNKGNFPGRFSGRQFSNSRSEMNVSTLELGDSALYLCATRREAGGGHQPQYFGPGTRLTVL.

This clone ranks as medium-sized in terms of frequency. The CDR3 reads CASSSQRATGPLAEAFF. The part of the CDR3 DNA that was read is TGTGCCAGCAGTTCACAGAGAGCGACAGGGCCATTGGCTGAA. The genes are TRBV6-2 or TRBV6-3 and TRBJ1-1; 7 bases align to TRBD1. Read coverage stops 3 residues before the CDR3 terminus; the germline J gene supplies the remainder. CDR3 length: 17 amino acids. CDR1 is MNHEY and CDR2 is SVGEGT in the germline V gene. The V segment lost 4 bases and the J segment 6 bases; nucleotides outside the gene matches: 17.

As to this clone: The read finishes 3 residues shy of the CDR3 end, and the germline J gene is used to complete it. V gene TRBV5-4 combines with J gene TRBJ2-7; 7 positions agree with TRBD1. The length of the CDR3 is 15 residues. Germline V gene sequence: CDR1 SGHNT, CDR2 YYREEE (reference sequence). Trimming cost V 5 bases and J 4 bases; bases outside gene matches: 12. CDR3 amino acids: CASRLGQADVYEQYF. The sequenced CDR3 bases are TGTGCCAGCAGACTAGGACAGGCGGATGTTTACGAG.

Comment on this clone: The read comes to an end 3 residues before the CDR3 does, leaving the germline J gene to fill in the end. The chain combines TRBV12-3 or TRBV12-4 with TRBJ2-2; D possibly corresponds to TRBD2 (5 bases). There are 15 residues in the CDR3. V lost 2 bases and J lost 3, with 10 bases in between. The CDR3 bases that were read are TGTGCCAGCAGTTTACAGAGGGTGGACACCGGGGAG. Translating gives CASSLQRVDTGE. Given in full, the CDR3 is CASSLQRVDTGELFF.

The sequenced part of the CDR3 DNA is TGCGCCAGCAGTGATACAGGGGGCGCGTCTGGAAACACC. Translated: CASSDTGGASGNT. The whole CDR3 sequence is CASSDTGGASGNTIYF. V gene TRBV5-1 combines with J gene TRBJ1-3, with 9 positions matching TRBD1. The read terminates 3 residues before the CDR3 end, so the remaining end is supplied by the germline J gene. CDR1 is SGHRS and CDR2 is YFSETQ in the germline V gene. V lost 5 bases, J lost 1 base, and 7 bases stayed unmatched. The CDR3 length is 16 residues.

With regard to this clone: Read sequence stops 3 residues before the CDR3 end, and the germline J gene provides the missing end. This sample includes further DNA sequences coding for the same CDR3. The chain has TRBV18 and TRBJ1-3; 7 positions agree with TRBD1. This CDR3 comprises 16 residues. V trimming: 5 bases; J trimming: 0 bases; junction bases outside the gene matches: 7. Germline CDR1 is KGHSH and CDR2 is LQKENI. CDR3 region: CASSVGQASSGNTIYF. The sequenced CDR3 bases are TGTGCCAGCTCAGTAGGACAGGCTAGCTCTGGAAACACC.

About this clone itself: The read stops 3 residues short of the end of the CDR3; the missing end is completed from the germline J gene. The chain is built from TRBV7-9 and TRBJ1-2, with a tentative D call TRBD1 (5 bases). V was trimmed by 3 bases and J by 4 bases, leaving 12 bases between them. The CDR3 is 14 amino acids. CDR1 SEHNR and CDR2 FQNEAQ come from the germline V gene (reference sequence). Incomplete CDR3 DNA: TGTGCCAGCAGCTTCGGGGGGAGTAGCTATGGC. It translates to CASSFGGSSYG. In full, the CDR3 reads CASSFGGSSYGYTF.

This CDR3 reads CAWSYSGSPLYEQYF. Partial CDR3 DNA: TGTGCCTGGAGCTATAGCGGGAGCCCCCTCTACGAG. The V and J genes are TRBV30 and TRBJ2-7; 9 bases line up with TRBD2. The read terminates 3 residues ahead of where the CDR3 ends, so the germline J gene completes it. CDR1 and CDR2 (germline): GTSNPN, SVGIG (reference sequence). Unmatched junction bases numbered 9, after V lost 3 bases and J lost 3 bases. The CDR3 loop spans 15 amino acids.

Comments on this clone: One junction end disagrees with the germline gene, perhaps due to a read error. The CDR3 region is CASSPAGGMETQYF. Incomplete CDR3 DNA: TGTGCTAGCAGCCCGGCGGGGGGGATGGAGACG. The genes are TRBV7-7 and TRBJ2-3; 9 bases fit TRBD2. The sequenced fragment ends 3 residues before the CDR3 boundary, so the rest is inferred from the germline J gene. Per germline, CDR1 SSHAT and CDR2 FNYEAQ (reference sequence). CDR3 length: 14 residues.

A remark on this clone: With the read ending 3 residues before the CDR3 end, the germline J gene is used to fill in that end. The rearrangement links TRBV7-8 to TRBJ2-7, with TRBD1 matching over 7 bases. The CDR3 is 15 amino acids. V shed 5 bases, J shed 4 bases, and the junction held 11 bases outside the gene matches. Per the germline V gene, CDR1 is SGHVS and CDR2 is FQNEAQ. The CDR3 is CASSPGPGTAYEQYF. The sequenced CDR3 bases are TGTGCCAGCAGCCCTGGCCCCGGGACAGCTTACGAG.

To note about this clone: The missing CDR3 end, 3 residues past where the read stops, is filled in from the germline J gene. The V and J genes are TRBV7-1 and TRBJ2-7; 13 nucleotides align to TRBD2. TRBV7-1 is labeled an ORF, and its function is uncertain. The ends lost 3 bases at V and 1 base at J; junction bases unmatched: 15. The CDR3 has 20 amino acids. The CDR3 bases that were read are TGTGCCAGCAGCTCTGAAGACGGGGGACTAGCGGGAAGAGGGTCCTACGAG. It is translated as CASSSEDGGLAGRGSYE. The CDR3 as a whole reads CASSSEDGGLAGRGSYEQYF.

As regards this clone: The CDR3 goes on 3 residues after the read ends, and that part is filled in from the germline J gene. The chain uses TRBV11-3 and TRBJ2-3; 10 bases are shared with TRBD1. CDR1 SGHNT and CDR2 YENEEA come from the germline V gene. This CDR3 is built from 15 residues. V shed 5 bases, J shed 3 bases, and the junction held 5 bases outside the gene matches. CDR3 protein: CASSAPGQGTDTQYF. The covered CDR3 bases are TGTGCCAGCAGCGCCCCGGGACAGGGGACAGATACG.

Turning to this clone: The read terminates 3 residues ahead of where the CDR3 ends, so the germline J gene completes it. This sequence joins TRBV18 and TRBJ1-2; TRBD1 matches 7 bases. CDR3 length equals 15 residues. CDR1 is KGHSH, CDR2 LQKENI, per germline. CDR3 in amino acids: CASSQSPTGRSDYTF. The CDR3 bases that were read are TGTGCCAGCTCACAGTCGCCGACAGGGAGGTCCGAC.